This entry lists 15 T cell receptor beta chains sequenced from one sample in a study of T-cell reconstitution after alpha-beta-depleted transplantation in children. TCRbeta library construction was performed incorporating unique molecular identifiers. TCRdb reanalysed the PCR reads using MiXCR and keeps one entry per CDR3 protein. The sample shows tens of thousands of distinct CDR3 sequences, 5.5% to 7.5% of them seen only once. The source material was PBMCs from the stem cell graft donor, sampled from the stem cell graft. These receptors all stem from a human donor who donated a stem cell graft to a child with acute lymphoblastic leukemia.

This clonotype was counted many times. The gene calls are TRBV5-8 and TRBJ1-5, with D possibly TRBD1 on 5 matching bases. CDR1 and CDR2 (germline): SGHTS, YDEGEE. The CDR3 covers 19 residues. V gave up 2 bases and J gave up 0 bases, with 21 bases separating them. The CDR3 loop reads CASSFRMTGTANSNQPQHF. In DNA form, the CDR3 reads TGTGCCAGCAGCTTCCGGATGACCGGGACGGCAAATAGCAATCAGCCCCAGCATTTT.

This clonotype has a count of ten or more. This chain links TRBV21-1 with TRBJ1-2. TRBV21-1 counts as a pseudogene. This CDR3 spans 17 amino acids. The CDR3 sequence: CASSKLKSPGDLGGYTF. Written as DNA, the CDR3 is TGTGCCAGCAGCAAATTAAAGAGTCCAGGGGACCTTGGGGGCTACACCTTC.

This clonotype was recorded many times. The gene calls are TRBV12-3 or TRBV12-4 and TRBJ2-7; no clear D gene. The CDR3 totals 14 residues. Trimming shortened V by 5 bases and J by 5 bases, and 16 bases separated the two germline ends. Here the CDR3 reads CASSPTWGANEQYF. The CDR3 DNA is TGTGCCAGCAGTCCCACCTGGGGTGCCAACGAGCAGTACTTC.

The table lists this clonotype with many counts. The chain recombines TRBV19 with TRBJ1-5; no reliable D call. The CDR3 is 14 amino acids. V lost 5 bases and J 6 bases, leaving 14 bases between the germline ends. CDR1 is LNHDA and CDR2 is SQIVND in the germline V gene (reference sequence). The CDR3 sequence: CASSPRRGPQPQHF. DNA for the CDR3: TGTGCCAGTAGTCCCCGGAGAGGTCCTCAGCCCCAGCATTTT.

This clonotype appeared many times. This chain uses TRBV6-4 with TRBJ2-3; 10 nucleotides line up with TRBD2. CDR1 is MRHNA, CDR2 SNTAGT, per germline. Germline trimming cut 5 bases from V and 1 base from J; bases unmatched to any gene: 3. CDR3 length equals 15 residues. CDR3 loop: CASSLAGEGTDTQYF. The DNA of the CDR3 is TGTGCCAGCAGTCTAGCGGGAGAGGGCACAGATACGCAGTATTTT.

This clonotype showed up just a few times. CDR3 bases: TGCGCCAGCAGCTTGTTAGGAGTTGACACTGAAGCTTTCTTT. This codes for CASSLLGVDTEAFF. The chain employs TRBV5-1 and TRBJ1-1; D unresolved. This CDR3 has 14 amino acids. From germline, CDR1 is SGHRS and CDR2 YFSETQ. Trimming removed 1 base from V and 3 bases from J, with 10 bases in between.

This clonotype occurred many times. J is TRBJ2-7 and V is TRBV28, with D maybe TRBD1 (5 bases). CDR1 is MDHEN and CDR2 is SYDVKM in the germline V gene. Between the trimmed V and J ends, which lost 5 bases and 6 bases, there was a span of 11 bases. The CDR3 is made up of 12 amino acids. In DNA form, the CDR3 reads TGTGCCAGCAGTCCCGCCCAGGGCGAGCAGTACTTC. This sequence encodes CASSPAQGEQYF.

This clonotype was counted ten times or more. V gene TRBV5-1 combines with J gene TRBJ2-3; the D gene could be TRBD1 or TRBD2 (5 bases each). There are 15 residues in the CDR3. Germline assignment: CDR1 SGHRS and CDR2 YFSETQ. V gave up 4 bases and J gave up 1 base, with 13 bases separating them. DNA of the CDR3: TGCGCCAGCAGCCCTGGGGACCCTCGCACAGATACGCAGTATTTT. Protein: CASSPGDPRTDTQYF.

This clonotype was seen repeatedly, ten times or more. This chain connects TRBV10-3 to TRBJ2-2; a possible D gene is TRBD2 (6 bases). The CDR3 sequence is 16 residues long. Trimming took off 2 bases at V and 4 bases at J, with 14 bases between the two ends. The germline V gene encodes CDR1 ENHRY and CDR2 SYGVKD. CDR3 sequence: CAISEIVGGGTGELFF. CDR3 nucleotide sequence: TGTGCCATCAGTGAGATTGTGGGAGGTGGCACCGGGGAGCTGTTTTTT.

This clonotype was seen at least ten times. The chain carries TRBV7-2 and TRBJ2-7; the D gene could be TRBD1 or TRBD2 (5 bases each). The germline CDR1 and CDR2 sequences are SGHTA and FQGNSA. The CDR3 covers 14 residues. Trimming took off 5 bases at V and 2 bases at J, with 13 bases between the two ends. The CDR3 bases are TGTGCCAGCAGCCGCGAGAGGGGCACCTACGAGCAGTACTTC. Protein sequence: CASSRERGTYEQYF.

This clonotype was found many times. This rearrangement joins TRBV5-1 to TRBJ1-2, with 8 bases fitting TRBD1. Germline values: CDR1 SGHRS, CDR2 YFSETQ. The CDR3 totals 13 residues. The V gene end was trimmed by 6 bases and the J gene end by 6 bases; junction bases not matched to a gene: 7. The CDR3 DNA reads as TGCGCCAGCACCGCAGGGGGCTCGGATGGCTACACCTTC. Translated: CASTAGGSDGYTF.

This clonotype was detected ten times or more. The rearrangement links TRBV25-1 to TRBJ2-1, with D perhaps matching TRBD1 (6 bases). Looked up from germline, CDR1 is MGHDK and CDR2 is SYGVNS. The V and J ends lost 2 bases and 4 bases respectively, with 15 bases between them. The CDR3 runs 16 residues. DNA of the CDR3: TGTGCCAGCAGTGAACCCTGGATGGGGGCATACAATGAGCAGTTCTTC. It yields the protein CASSEPWMGAYNEQFF.

This clonotype came up many times. The chain is built from TRBV12-3 or TRBV12-4 and TRBJ2-4; a possible D gene is TRBD2 (5 bases). V was pared by 2 bases and J by 0 bases, with 8 bases between. CDR3 length: 15 amino acids. The CDR3 DNA reads as TGTGCCAGCAGTTTACCTGCGGGAGCCAAAAACATTCAGTACTTC. Translation gives CASSLPAGAKNIQYF.

V and J are TRBV28 and TRBJ2-4, with TRBD1 matching 8 bases. V shed 5 bases, J shed 0 bases, and the junction held 6 bases outside the gene matches. The CDR3 extends over 16 amino acids. The germline gives CDR1 MDHEN, CDR2 SYDVKM. CDR3 in DNA: TGTGCCAGCAGTCTCGGACAGGGACTAGCCAAAAACATTCAGTACTTC. It translates to CASSLGQGLAKNIQYF.

This clonotype was counted many times. The J gene is TRBJ2-3, the V gene TRBV7-2; perhaps TRBD2 as D (7 bases). This CDR3 is 15 amino acids long. In germline, CDR1 is SGHTA, CDR2 FQGNSA. Trimming stripped 8 bases from V and 5 bases from J, with 20 bases between. In nucleotides, the CDR3 is TGTGCCAGCTTTTTAGGGGGGGGAGGGATAGATACGCAGTATTTT. It translates to CASFLGGGGIDTQYF.